The clone carrying this T cell receptor beta chain has a single count. Assay: immunoSEQ multiplex PCR; the TCRdb copy retains only in-frame clones and omits some. The sample lists roughly 130,000 clones; more than 75% were seen once. This sample was included in a study of blood T cell repertoires in COVID-19. The germline gives CDR1 DFQATT, CDR2 SNEGSKA (reference sequence). The CDR3 runs to 10 residues. This rearrangement joins TRBV20-1 to TRBJ2-1; TRBD2 might be the D (5 bases). The origin of this receptor is a woman aged 60 to 75 with acute or convalescent COVID-19. Sequencing was carried out using peripheral blood. As DNA, the CDR3 is TGCAGGCCAGATGAGGGTGAGCAGTTCTTC. Residues: CRPDEGEQFF.